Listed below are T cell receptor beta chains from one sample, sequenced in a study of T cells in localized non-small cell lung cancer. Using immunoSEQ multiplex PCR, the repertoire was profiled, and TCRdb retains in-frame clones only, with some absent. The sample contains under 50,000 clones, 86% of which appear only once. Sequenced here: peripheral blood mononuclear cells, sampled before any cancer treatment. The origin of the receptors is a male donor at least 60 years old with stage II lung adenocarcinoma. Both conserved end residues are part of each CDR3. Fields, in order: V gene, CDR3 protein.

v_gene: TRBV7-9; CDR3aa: CASSTRGGELFF
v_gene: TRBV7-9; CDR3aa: CASRPLRGDEKLFF
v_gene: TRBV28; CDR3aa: CASSLVRRAVNSYEQYF
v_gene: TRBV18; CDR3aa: CASSPGGYEQYF
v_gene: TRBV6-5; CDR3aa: CAIRGLAASYEQYF
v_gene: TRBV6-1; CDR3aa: CASSDGTVANQPQHF
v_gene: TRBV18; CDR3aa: CASSGQGVDTQYF
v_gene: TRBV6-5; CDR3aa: CASRSGLAGGVQYF
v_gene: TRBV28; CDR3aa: CASRYFGSYEQYF
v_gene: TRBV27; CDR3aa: CASSAASGTYYGYTF
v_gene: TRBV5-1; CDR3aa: CASSLGGANTGELFF
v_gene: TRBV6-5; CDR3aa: CASRYARTNQPQHF
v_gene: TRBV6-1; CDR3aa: CASSVLAGVGNEQFF